These 30 T cell receptor beta chains were sequenced from one sample in a study of neurological immune-mediated disorders. Each CDR3 protein gets one entry after TCRdb re-called the 5' RACE reads with MiXCR. This table has 55,000 to 75,000 distinct CDR3 sequences, less than 2.5% appearing once. Sequencing used PBMCs. These receptors all come from a man aged 45-65 years with multiple sclerosis.

This clonotype was recorded a few times. This chain connects TRBV11-3 to TRBJ2-1, with 7 bases that match TRBD1. The germline CDR1 and CDR2 sequences are SGHNT and YENEEA. This CDR3 is built from 13 residues. Trimming removed 5 bases from V and 9 bases from J; junction bases left unmatched: 7. The CDR3 is CASSPHRGTEQFF. In nucleotides, the CDR3 is TGTGCCAGCAGCCCCCACAGGGGTACTGAGCAGTTCTTC.

At least ten counts were recorded for this clonotype. The chain links TRBV20-1 to TRBJ2-7; 10 bases match TRBD2. This CDR3 contains 14 residues. The trim removed 6 bases at V and 0 bases at J, leaving 5 bases unmatched. In germline, CDR1 is DFQATT, CDR2 SNEGSKA (reference sequence). For the CDR3, the DNA is TGCAGTGCCGTTAGCGGGGGGTTCTCCTACGAGCAGTACTTC. Protein product: CSAVSGGFSYEQYF.

Ten or more counts support this clonotype. The chain couples TRBV6-5 to TRBJ1-2; no clear D gene. The V and J ends lost 0 bases and 1 base respectively, with 9 bases between them. Germline CDR1 is MNHEY and CDR2 is SVGAGI. The CDR3 totals 15 residues. The CDR3 here is CASSYSRGFNYGYTF. Here the CDR3 DNA reads TGTGCCAGCAGTTACTCGAGAGGTTTTAACTATGGCTACACCTTC.

Many counts were recorded for this clonotype. The chain recombines TRBV12-3 or TRBV12-4 with TRBJ1-5; D gene uncertain. V lost 1 base and J lost 0, with 7 bases in between. The CDR3 runs to 15 residues. The DNA for the CDR3 is TGTGCCAGCAGTTTAGTTACAGCTAGCAATCAGCCCCAGCATTTT. This codes for CASSLVTASNQPQHF.

In this sample, this clonotype turned up many times. This sequence joins TRBV20-1 and TRBJ1-5, with D possibly TRBD1 on 5 matching bases. The germline V and J ends were trimmed by 3 bases and 3 bases, with 9 bases remaining between them. Germline lookup yields CDR1 DFQATT and CDR2 SNEGSKA (reference sequence). The CDR3 has 13 amino acids. As DNA, the CDR3 is TGCAGTGCTAGGGGGGAGAACAATCAGCCCCAGCATTTT. Translated, it gives CSARGENNQPQHF.

This clonotype was counted ten times or more. V usage is TRBV29-1 and J usage is TRBJ1-2; TRBD1 matches at 8 bases. Germline CDR1 reads SQVTM; CDR2 reads ANQGSEA. J lost 2 bases, V lost 7 bases, and 12 bases had no gene match. The CDR3 extends over 15 amino acids. CDR3 region: CSGMSPGQGNYGYTF. For the CDR3, the DNA is TGCAGCGGGATGAGCCCCGGACAGGGCAACTATGGCTACACCTTC.

This clonotype was seen at least ten times. The chain uses TRBV25-1 and TRBJ1-1; possible D gene TRBD1, 5 bases. V lost 7 bases and J 6 bases, leaving 12 bases between the germline ends. This CDR3 has 12 amino acids. Germline V gene lookup returns CDR1 MGHDK and CDR2 SYGVNS. This CDR3 reads CASTLGHSEAFF. The CDR3 DNA reads as TGTGCCAGCACCCTTGGACATTCTGAAGCTTTCTTT.

This clonotype was recorded at least ten times. This chain connects TRBV29-1 to TRBJ2-2; the match to TRBD1 covers 7 bases. Looked up from germline, CDR1 is SQVTM and CDR2 is ANQGSEA. The CDR3 loop spans 12 amino acids. The V and J ends lost 6 bases and 5 bases, in that order; junction bases with no gene match: 3. The CDR3 loop reads CSVAQGTGELFF. CDR3 sequence (DNA): TGCAGCGTCGCACAGGGGACCGGGGAGCTGTTTTTT.

This clonotype was detected ten times or more. The CDR3 reads CASSMRHAGKNTGELFF. The DNA for the CDR3 is TGTGCCAGCAGCATGAGACATGCGGGGAAAAACACCGGGGAGCTGTTTTTT. The genes are TRBV7-6 and TRBJ2-2; tentatively, D is TRBD2 (6 bases). CDR1 and CDR2 (germline): SGHVS, FNYEAQ. The CDR3 has 17 residues. Deletions cut 5 bases from V and 2 bases from J, with 18 bases between. The entire variable domain, with the rest obtained from reference TRBV7-6 and TRBJ2-2, is as follows: GAGVSQSPRYKVTKRGQDVALRCDPISGHVSLYWYRQALGQGPEFLTYFNYEAQQDKSGLPNDRFSAERPEGSISTLTIQRTEQRDSAMYRCASSMRHAGKNTGELFFGEGSRLTVL.

This clonotype has at least ten counts. The chain combines TRBV6-6 with TRBJ1-2; 8 nucleotides agree with TRBD1. Germline lookup yields CDR1 MNHNY and CDR2 SVGAGI (reference sequence). V shed 2 bases and J 6 bases; nucleotides not matched to a gene: 11. This CDR3 has 16 amino acids. CDR3 region: CASSYGRSRGLNGYTF. In nucleotides, the CDR3 is TGTGCCAGCAGTTACGGTCGGTCCAGGGGGCTAAATGGCTACACCTTC.

This clonotype was counted ten times or more. V is TRBV6-2 or TRBV6-3 and J is TRBJ2-5; D is ambiguous. The CDR3 covers 15 residues. V dropped 6 bases and J dropped 2 bases, with 16 bases sitting between them. CDR1 and CDR2 from the germline V gene are MNHEY and SVGEGT. CDR3 coding DNA: TGTGCCAGCAGAGACTCACTGGCACCTCAAGAGACCCAGTACTTC. Translating gives CASRDSLAPQETQYF.

This clonotype was counted at least ten times. The final CDR3 position lacks the conserved phenylalanine or tryptophan, pointing to a likely read error. The V and J genes are TRBV27 and TRBJ2-7; D not resolved. The germline gives CDR1 MNHEY, CDR2 SMNVEV (reference sequence). The CDR3 runs to 14 residues. The V end was cut by 0 bases, the J end by 5 bases, with 11 bases between. CDR3 DNA sequence: TGTGCCAGCAGTTTATCTGTGGAGCCCCACGAGCAGTACGGC. As protein: CASSLSVEPHEQYG.

This clonotype appeared many times. The chain has TRBV7-8 and TRBJ1-4, with 8 bases identical to TRBD1. The CDR3 length is 15 residues. Trimming cost V 4 bases and J 2 bases; bases outside gene matches: 3. Germline CDR1 and CDR2: SGHVS and FQNEAQ. The CDR3 reads CASSYRGSTNEKLFF. CDR3 nucleotides: TGTGCCAGCAGCTACAGGGGGTCGACTAATGAAAAACTGTTTTTT.

In this sample, this clonotype turned up many times. The chain links TRBV7-2 to TRBJ2-7; 8 positions agree with TRBD1. This CDR3 has 14 amino acids. The ends lost 5 bases at V and 2 bases at J; junction bases unmatched: 5. Germline assignment: CDR1 SGHTA and CDR2 FQGNSA. The CDR3 DNA is TGTGCCAGCAGCGGGCGGACAGGGCCCTACGAGCAGTACTTC. Translating it yields CASSGRTGPYEQYF.

The table lists this clonotype with many counts. The rearrangement joins TRBV27 to TRBJ2-1; unclear D gene. The CDR3 has 15 residues. Trimming removed 8 bases from V and 4 bases from J, with 18 bases in between. Germline CDR1 reads MNHEY; CDR2 reads SMNVEV (reference sequence). The CDR3 region has the DNA TGTGCCAGCGGATTATCATTACCTAGGTACAATGAGCAGTTCTTC. This encodes CASGLSLPRYNEQFF.

This clonotype has at least ten counts. V and J are TRBV20-1 and TRBJ2-2; TRBD1 matches at 8 bases. The CDR3 is made up of 15 amino acids. Germline CDR1 and CDR2: DFQATT and SNEGSKA (reference sequence). The V gene end was trimmed by 5 bases and the J gene end by 2 bases; junction bases not matched to a gene: 7. CDR3: CSAWDRSNNTGELFF. The CDR3 DNA reads as TGCAGTGCTTGGGACAGGAGCAACAACACCGGGGAGCTGTTTTTT.

This chain uses TRBV12-3 or TRBV12-4 with TRBJ2-1; no clear D gene. The CDR3 covers 15 residues. The germline V and J ends were trimmed by 2 bases and 4 bases, with 12 bases remaining between them. The CDR3: CASSLPPRVYNEQFF. The CDR3 coding sequence is TGTGCCAGCAGTTTACCCCCCAGAGTGTACAATGAGCAGTTCTTC.

This clonotype was seen more than once but under ten times. This may come from a read error, since a much larger clone is one base off. The rearrangement links TRBV18 to TRBJ2-7; a possible D gene is TRBD1 (6 bases). Looked up from germline, CDR1 is KGHSH and CDR2 is LQKENI. V was clipped by 0 bases and J by 7 bases, with 16 bases between them. The CDR3 is 15 amino acids. For the CDR3, the DNA is TGTGCCAGCTCACCACCTGGAGTCACAGGGAAAGAGCAGTACTTC. Its translation: CASSPPGVTGKEQYF.

This clonotype was detected many times. The chain links TRBV5-5 to TRBJ2-3, with 7 bases lining up with TRBD1. The CDR3 is made up of 16 amino acids. Germline loops: CDR1 SGHKS, CDR2 YYEKEE (reference sequence). The V and J ends lost 4 bases and 1 base, in that order; junction bases with no gene match: 9. The DNA of the CDR3 is TGTGCCAGCAGCCGGAAGGGGACAGAACGCACAGATACGCAGTATTTT. Its translation is CASSRKGTERTDTQYF.

The sample holds many counts of this clonotype. This chain links TRBV20-1 with TRBJ1-4, with a possible D match to TRBD1 (5 bases). This CDR3 is 12 amino acids long. Germline CDR1 is DFQATT and CDR2 is SNEGSKA (reference sequence). With 6 bases removed from V and 8 bases from J, the gap between germline ends came to 13 bases. The CDR3 sequence: CSARRGKEKLFF. Written as DNA, the CDR3 is TGCAGTGCCCGGAGGGGAAAGGAAAAACTGTTTTTT.

In its sample, this clonotype was seen many times. The chain recombines TRBV4-3 with TRBJ1-1, with no clear D. The CDR3 runs 13 residues. Germline V gene lookup returns CDR1 LGHNA and CDR2 YSLEER. V lost 2 bases and J 0 bases, leaving 4 bases between the germline ends. The CDR3 DNA is TGCGCCAGCAGCCAACAGATGAACACTGAAGCTTTCTTT. Its translation is CASSQQMNTEAFF.

This clonotype was seen at least ten times. V is TRBV27 and J is TRBJ2-5; TRBD1 agrees at 8 bases. The CDR3 runs to 16 residues. The germline V gene encodes CDR1 MNHEY and CDR2 SMNVEV (reference sequence). V shed 6 bases and J 4 bases; nucleotides not matched to a gene: 13. DNA of the CDR3: TGTGCCAGCAGCCCGGAGACAGGGGTAGGCCGAGAGACCCAGTACTTC. Protein product: CASSPETGVGRETQYF.

This clonotype is medium-sized. This rearrangement joins TRBV20-1 to TRBJ2-7; D ambiguous. Trimming pared 1 base from V and 1 base from J, leaving 5 bases between. This CDR3 comprises 12 residues. Germline loops: CDR1 DFQATT, CDR2 SNEGSKA (reference sequence). The CDR3 nucleotides are TGCAGTGCTAGAGGGGTGTCCTACGAGCAGTACTTC. Protein: CSARGVSYEQYF.

This clonotype was seen repeatedly, ten times or more. V gene TRBV6-2 or TRBV6-3 combines with J gene TRBJ1-2; tentative D call: TRBD1 (6 bases). Trimming took off 4 bases at V and 6 bases at J, with 9 bases between the two ends. Germline CDR1 and CDR2: MNHEY and SVGEGT. This CDR3 is 12 amino acids long. The chain's CDR3 is CASSWQGNGYTF. As DNA, the CDR3 is TGTGCCAGCAGTTGGCAGGGGAATGGCTACACCTTC.

This clonotype was picked up many times. V usage is TRBV20-1 and J usage is TRBJ1-5, with 7 bases matching TRBD1. This CDR3 region has 15 residues. Germline trimming cut 7 bases from V and 6 bases from J; bases unmatched to any gene: 15. CDR1 is DFQATT, CDR2 SNEGSKA, per germline (reference sequence). CDR3 residues: CSVRRPDRDSQPQHF. Written as DNA, the CDR3 is TGCAGTGTTAGGCGGCCAGACAGGGATAGTCAGCCCCAGCATTTT.

This clonotype was recorded many times. The rearrangement joins TRBV6-1 to TRBJ2-7; TRBD1 matches 10 bases. Germline V gene lookup returns CDR1 MNHNS and CDR2 SASEGT. The CDR3 length is 15 residues. V dropped 10 bases and J dropped 3; count of bases not matched to a gene: 12. CDR3 protein: CATGQGSLPRYEQYF. The CDR3 DNA is TGTGCCACGGGACAGGGGTCCCTGCCTCGCTACGAGCAGTACTTC.

Ten or more counts support this clonotype. J is TRBJ1-4 and V is TRBV4-1; D gene uncertain. This CDR3 is 13 amino acids long. V was pared by 1 base and J by 8 bases, with 8 bases between. Germline-derived CDR1 and CDR2 are MGHRA and YSYEKL. The chain's CDR3 is CASSQAAAEKLFF. The CDR3 coding sequence is TGCGCCAGCAGCCAAGCAGCCGCCGAAAAACTGTTTTTT.

This clonotype was found many times. The rearrangement uses TRBV21-1 and TRBJ2-5; TRBD1, the D gene given by the table, was not confirmed from the DNA. TRBV21-1 is listed as a pseudogene. This CDR3 spans 16 amino acids. The DNA of the CDR3 is TGTGCCAGCAGCAAAGCGCTACGGGACGGCCAAGAGACCCAGTACTTC. This gives the protein CASSKALRDGQETQYF.

Ten or more counts support this clonotype. The chain carries TRBV4-2 and TRBJ2-1, with 7 bases aligning to TRBD1. CDR1 is LGHNA and CDR2 is YNFKEQ in the germline V gene. The CDR3 loop spans 15 amino acids. Losses at the gene ends were 0 bases for V and 7 bases for J; bases not matched to a gene: 6. CDR3 bases: TGTGCCAGCAGCCAAGATCCTGCAGGGGGTAATGAGCAGTTCTTC. It yields the protein CASSQDPAGGNEQFF.

This clonotype appeared many times. The chain employs TRBV7-2 and TRBJ1-3; no firm D call. Trimming took 5 bases from V and 1 from J, leaving 12 bases between them. Germline V gene lookup returns CDR1 SGHTA and CDR2 FQGNSA. The CDR3 covers 15 residues. The CDR3 loop is CASSRTGVSGNTIYF. CDR3 in DNA: TGTGCCAGCAGCCGCACGGGAGTTTCTGGAAACACCATATATTTT.